This T cell receptor beta chain was captured in a study of Ad26.COV2.S vaccination and SARS-CoV-2 variants. Across the study: Administration of Ad26.COV2.S was intramuscular, either once or twice 56 days apart.

Treatment reported: around 19 received Ad26.COV2.S at low or high dose, single or two shots; about 5 received placebo; per-sample allocation not given. Specimen acquisition occurred on day 63 following the initial vaccine or placebo injection. Study conclusions and caveats: Participants given vaccine showed non-spike TCR breadth similar to that of placebo recipients. Analytic work on TCR breadth and depth might have understated the full extent of total T cell responses.

Sequencing was performed with immunoSEQ multiplex PCR; in TCRdb, only in-frame clones are kept and a portion is missing. The sample has 350,000 to 550,000 clones; roughly nine tenths are singletons. As for this clone: What it recognizes is unknown.

The receptor comes from a person between 18 and 65 years old who received the Ad26.COV2.S COVID-19 vaccine or a placebo. The sample consisted of peripheral blood, taken in a trial of Ad26.COV2.S vaccine versus placebo.

CDR3 nucleotide sequence: TGTGCCAGCAGCTTAGGAGGGAGTGGATCCTACGAGCAGTACGTC. Translated, it gives CASSLGGSGSYEQYV. The gene calls are TRBV11-2 and TRBJ2-7; weak D call: TRBD2 (5 bases). This CDR3 has 15 amino acids. From germline, CDR1 is SGHAT and CDR2 FQNNGV. V was trimmed by 1 base and J by 1 base, leaving 11 bases between them.